Listed here are 26 T cell receptor beta chains from one sample, sequenced in a study of blood T cell repertoires in COVID-19. Sequencing used immunoSEQ multiplex PCR; TCRdb keeps in-frame clones, though not all of them. Of about 300,000 clones in the sample, 70% to 90% were seen once. The sequenced sample was PBMCs or T cells enriched from blood (not recorded which). These receptors came from a woman under 40 who had recovered from COVID-19.

V usage is TRBV30 and J usage is TRBJ1-6; a possible D gene is TRBD1 (6 bases). The CDR3 sequence is 17 residues long. V was cut by 0 bases and J by 7 bases, with 19 bases left in between. The V gene's germline CDR1 is GTSNPN and CDR2 SVGIG (reference sequence). The CDR3 loop reads CAWSVPSSGVLNSPLHF. The CDR3 nucleotides are TGTGCCTGGAGTGTACCTTCCTCAGGGGTCCTAAATTCACCCCTCCACTTT. The whole variable domain, remainder taken from reference TRBV30 and TRBJ1-6, is SQTIHQWPATLVQPVGSPLSLECTVEGTSNPNLYWYRQAAGRGLQLLFYSVGIGQISSEVPQNLSASRPQDRQFILSSKKLLLSDSGFYLCAWSVPSSGVLNSPLHFGNGTRLTVT.

The chain joins TRBV5-1 to TRBJ1-1, with D possibly TRBD1 on 6 matching bases. The V end lost 5 bases, the J end lost 2 bases, and 16 bases lay between the germline ends. The CDR3 has 15 residues. The germline CDR1 and CDR2 sequences are SGHRS and YFSETQ. The CDR3 DNA reads TGCGCCAGCAGTAGAACAGGGAGTTCTAACACTGAAGCTTTCTTT. Residues: CASSRTGSSNTEAFF. The full variable domain, with the rest looked up from reference TRBV5-1 and TRBJ1-1, is KAGVTQTPRYLIKTRGQQVTLSCSPISGHRSVSWYQQTPGQGLQFLFEYFSETQRNKGNFPGRFSGRQFSNSRSEMNVSTLELGDSALYLCASSRTGSSNTEAFFGQGTRLTVV.

The genes are TRBV29-1 and TRBJ2-1; D may be TRBD1 (6 bases). Trimming cost V 3 bases and J 7 bases, with 19 bases left between them. The CDR3 runs to 15 residues. Germline values: CDR1 SQVTM, CDR2 ANQGSEA. The CDR3, as DNA: TGCAGCGTTGACCCCTTACGTCGGGACAAAAATGAGCAGTTCTTC. Translated: CSVDPLRRDKNEQFF.

This clone was found once. CDR3 loop: CASSNIQGNYGYTF. In DNA, the CDR3 is TGTGCCAGTAGTAACATACAGGGAAACTATGGCTACACCTTC. The V gene is TRBV19, the J gene TRBJ1-2; maybe TRBD1 (6 bases). CDR1 is LNHDA and CDR2 is SQIVND in the germline V gene (reference sequence). This CDR3 contains 14 residues. V lost 4 bases to trimming and J lost 2 bases, with 11 bases between them.

This chain links TRBV2 with TRBJ1-1; 9 bases align to TRBD1. The germline CDR1 and CDR2 sequences are SNHLY and FYNNEI. The CDR3 is made up of 14 amino acids. V lost 5 bases to trimming and J lost 1 base; unmatched junction nucleotides: 2. The CDR3 is CASSLDRGNTEAFF. As DNA, the CDR3 is TGTGCCAGCAGTTTGGACAGGGGGAACACTGAAGCTTTCTTT. Looking up the rest from reference TRBV2 and TRBJ1-1 gives the full variable domain: EPEVTQTPSHQVTQMGQEVILRCVPISNHLYFYWYRQILGQKVEFLVSFYNNEISEKSEIFDDQFSVERPDGSNFTLKIRSTKLEDSAMYFCASSLDRGNTEAFFGQGTRLTVV.

There are a few counts of this clone. This chain uses TRBV27 with TRBJ2-1; tentative D call: TRBD2 (5 bases). Trimming removed 6 bases at V and 3 bases at J, with 15 bases between. Per the germline V gene, CDR1 is MNHEY and CDR2 is SMNVEV (reference sequence). The CDR3 has 15 residues. The CDR3 sequence is CASSPTYRGYNEQFF. Written as DNA, the CDR3 is TGTGCCAGCAGCCCGACCTACCGGGGCTACAATGAGCAGTTCTTC.

V and J are TRBV3-1 (or the pseudogene TRBV3-2) and TRBJ1-2; TRBD1 matches at 7 bases. Germline V gives CDR1 LGHDT, CDR2 YNNKEL (reference sequence). The trim removed 4 bases at V and 7 bases at J, leaving 12 bases unmatched. The CDR3 runs to 15 residues. CDR3 coding DNA: TGTGCCAGCAGCCCATTCAACAGGGGACTTAGTGGCTACACCTTC. This sequence encodes CASSPFNRGLSGYTF.

V usage is TRBV7-9 and J usage is TRBJ1-1; TRBD1 matches 7 bases. The germline V gene has CDR1 SEHNR and CDR2 FQNEAQ (reference sequence). The CDR3 length is 16 residues. The J segment lost 3 bases and the V segment lost 5 bases, leaving 12 bases of the junction unmatched. The DNA of the CDR3 is TGTGCCAGCAGCCCTGGACTTGACAGGGAGGACACTGAAGCTTTCTTT. Its translation is CASSPGLDREDTEAFF.

The genes are TRBV30 and TRBJ2-5; D uncertain. The CDR3 runs 12 residues. The V gene lost 3 bases and the J gene lost 4 bases, with 9 bases spanning the gap. CDR1 is GTSNPN and CDR2 is SVGIG in the germline V gene (reference sequence). The DNA for the CDR3 is TGTGCCTGGAGCAGTCTAGGAGAGACCCAGTACTTC. It encodes CAWSSLGETQYF. The full variable domain, its missing parts supplied by reference TRBV30 and TRBJ2-5, is SQTIHQWPATLVQPVGSPLSLECTVEGTSNPNLYWYRQAAGRGLQLLFYSVGIGQISSEVPQNLSASRPQDRQFILSSKKLLLSDSGFYLCAWSSLGETQYFGPGTRLLVL.

V gene TRBV6-5 combines with J gene TRBJ1-5; D is undetermined. Looked up from germline, CDR1 is MNHEY and CDR2 is SVGAGI. The CDR3 runs to 14 residues. Deletions cut 10 bases from V and 1 base from J, with 14 bases between. CDR3 residues: CATRTGWSNQPQHF. The CDR3 DNA is TGTGCCACGCGGACGGGGTGGAGCAATCAGCCCCAGCATTTT.

In the case of this clone: A junction end diverges from the germline sequence, so it may reflect a read error. This chain uses TRBV3-1 (or the pseudogene TRBV3-2) with TRBJ1-1, with TRBD1 matching 7 bases. The CDR3 has 15 residues. CDR1 is LGHDT, CDR2 YNNKEL, per germline (reference sequence). The CDR3 reads CASSRLGQTNTEALF. In DNA form, the CDR3 reads TGTGCCAGCAGCCGCTTGGGACAGACAAACACTGAAGCTCTCTTT.

V and J are TRBV19 and TRBJ2-7; D remains ambiguous. Germline loops: CDR1 LNHDA, CDR2 SQIVND (reference sequence). Trimming stripped 1 base from V and 6 bases from J, with 13 bases between. The CDR3 is 14 residues long. CDR3: CASSIGAGPREQYF. Written as DNA, the CDR3 is TGTGCCAGTAGTATAGGGGCAGGCCCCCGCGAGCAGTACTTC.

In its sample, this clone was seen once. CDR3 amino acids: CASSPDQGKETQYF. Written as DNA, the CDR3 is TGTGCCAGCTCACCAGACCAGGGTAAAGAGACCCAGTACTTC. The genes are TRBV18 and TRBJ2-5; weak D call: TRBD1 (5 bases). The CDR3 length is 14 residues. Between the trimmed V and J ends, which lost 2 bases and 3 bases, there was a span of 10 bases. From germline, CDR1 is KGHSH and CDR2 LQKENI. Filled out from reference TRBV18 and TRBJ2-5, the complete variable domain reads NAGVMQNPRHLVRRRGQEARLRCSPMKGHSHVYWYRQLPEEGLKFMVYLQKENIIDESGMPKERFSAEFPKEGPSILRIQQVVRGDSAAYFCASSPDQGKETQYFGPGTRLLVL.

The chain is built from TRBV5-1 and TRBJ2-3, with TRBD2 matching over 10 bases. CDR1 is SGHRS and CDR2 is YFSETQ in the germline V gene. The CDR3 loop spans 17 amino acids. V gave up 0 bases and J gave up 0 bases; unmatched junction bases: 4. This CDR3 reads CASSLASGGVSTDTQYF. The CDR3 region has the DNA TGCGCCAGCAGCTTGGCTAGCGGGGGCGTGAGCACAGATACGCAGTATTTT.

The chain combines TRBV7-2 with TRBJ1-1, with 7 bases identical to TRBD1. Germline trimming cut 5 bases from V and 5 bases from J; bases unmatched to any gene: 8. The CDR3 is 14 amino acids. Germline V lookup: CDR1 SGHTA, CDR2 FQGNSA. As DNA, the CDR3 is TGTGCCAGCAGCCATGGCCCCAGGGGGACTGAAGCTTTCTTT. Translation: CASSHGPRGTEAFF.

The V gene is TRBV4-3, the J gene TRBJ1-1, with 10 positions matching TRBD1. The V and J ends lost 3 bases and 6 bases, in that order; junction bases with no gene match: 4. In germline, CDR1 is LGHNA, CDR2 YSLEER. The CDR3 contains 14 residues. The CDR3 loop reads CASSQDRGAAEAFF. DNA of the CDR3: TGCGCCAGCAGCCAGGACAGGGGGGCGGCTGAAGCTTTCTTT.

A few counts support this clone. The genes are TRBV5-8 and TRBJ2-6; the D is unclear. Trimming removed 0 bases at V and 0 bases at J, with 7 bases between. Germline CDR1 SGHTS, CDR2 YDEGEE. The CDR3 loop spans 16 amino acids. In DNA, the CDR3 is TGTGCCAGCAGCTTGGGACTTACCTCTGGGGCCAACGTCCTGACTTTC. This sequence encodes CASSLGLTSGANVLTF.

The V and J genes are TRBV6-2 or TRBV6-3 and TRBJ1-3; D is possibly TRBD1 (5 bases). Germline V CDR1 and CDR2: MNHEY, SVGEGT. The CDR3 is 15 residues long. Trimming shortened V by 6 bases and J by 0 bases, and 12 bases separated the two germline ends. In DNA form, the CDR3 reads TGTGCCAGCAGCCTTACAGGAGACTCTGGAAACACCATATATTTT. The encoded protein is CASSLTGDSGNTIYF.

The chain couples TRBV9 to TRBJ1-1; perhaps TRBD1 as D (5 bases). Per germline, CDR1 SGDLS and CDR2 YYNGEE. Trimming cost V 1 base and J 6 bases, with 13 bases left between them. CDR3 size: 14 residues. CDR3 DNA sequence: TGTGCCAGCAGCGTAACAGCAGGGATCCCTGAAGCTTTCTTT. Its protein product is CASSVTAGIPEAFF.

This chain uses TRBV14 with TRBJ1-2, with D perhaps TRBD1 (5 bases). V dropped 4 bases and J dropped 1 base, with 13 bases sitting between them. The CDR3 is 15 residues long. Germline-derived CDR1 and CDR2 are SGHDN and FVKESK. CDR3 in DNA: TGTGCCAGCAGCCCCGTTGCAGGGATTAACTATGGCTACACCTTC. Translation: CASSPVAGINYGYTF.

CDR3 in amino acids: CASSKGGGVCTDTQYF. The CDR3 nucleotides read TGTGCCAGCAGCAAAGGCGGCGGGGTTTGCACAGATACGCAGTATTTT. J is TRBJ2-3 and V is TRBV21-1; the table names TRBD2, a call not compared with the DNA. TRBV21-1 is shown as a pseudogene. The CDR3 runs to 16 residues.

The J gene is TRBJ1-5, the V gene TRBV30, with 11 nucleotides matching TRBD1. Losses at the gene ends were 4 bases for V and 6 bases for J; bases not matched to a gene: 8. Germline assignment: CDR1 GTSNPN and CDR2 SVGIG (reference sequence). This CDR3 has 15 amino acids. The CDR3 DNA follows: TGTGCCTGGACGCCGGGACAGGGGGTTGGTCAGCCCCAGCATTTT. This translates into CAWTPGQGVGQPQHF.

This rearrangement joins TRBV7-2 to TRBJ2-3; the match to TRBD2 covers 8 bases. The junction had 11 bases not matched to a gene; V was cut back by 5 bases and J by 4 bases. Germline V gene sequence: CDR1 SGHTA, CDR2 FQGNSA. This CDR3 has 16 amino acids. The CDR3 is CASSPPWSGGPDTQYF. The CDR3 DNA follows: TGTGCCAGCAGCCCACCTTGGAGCGGGGGACCAGATACGCAGTATTTT.

The CDR3 loop is CATSSGTANSPLHF. CDR3 nucleotides: TGCGCCACCTCCTCCGGGACAGCAAATTCACCCCTCCACTTT. The chain recombines TRBV10-1 with TRBJ1-6; 7 bases agree with TRBD1. CDR1 is WNHNN and CDR2 is SYGVQD in the germline V gene (reference sequence). The junction had 10 bases not matched to a gene; V was cut back by 10 bases and J by 7 bases. This CDR3 is built from 14 residues.

This CDR3 is CAWSGTHYGYTF. The CDR3, as DNA: TGTGCCTGGAGTGGGACACACTATGGCTACACCTTC. This chain links TRBV30 with TRBJ1-2; maybe TRBD1 (5 bases). V lost 1 base, J lost 3 bases, and 6 bases lay in between. Germline V CDR1 and CDR2: GTSNPN, SVGIG (reference sequence). The CDR3 runs to 12 residues.

This clone was found once. The rearrangement uses TRBV7-2 and TRBJ1-1, with 11 nucleotides matching TRBD1. Germline V lookup: CDR1 SGHTA, CDR2 FQGNSA. Trimming removed 5 bases from V and 5 bases from J; junction bases left unmatched: 7. The CDR3 is made up of 15 amino acids. CDR3 in DNA: TGTGCCAGCAGCACCTCGGACAGGGGGCCAACTGAAGCTTTCTTT. Its protein is CASSTSDRGPTEAFF.